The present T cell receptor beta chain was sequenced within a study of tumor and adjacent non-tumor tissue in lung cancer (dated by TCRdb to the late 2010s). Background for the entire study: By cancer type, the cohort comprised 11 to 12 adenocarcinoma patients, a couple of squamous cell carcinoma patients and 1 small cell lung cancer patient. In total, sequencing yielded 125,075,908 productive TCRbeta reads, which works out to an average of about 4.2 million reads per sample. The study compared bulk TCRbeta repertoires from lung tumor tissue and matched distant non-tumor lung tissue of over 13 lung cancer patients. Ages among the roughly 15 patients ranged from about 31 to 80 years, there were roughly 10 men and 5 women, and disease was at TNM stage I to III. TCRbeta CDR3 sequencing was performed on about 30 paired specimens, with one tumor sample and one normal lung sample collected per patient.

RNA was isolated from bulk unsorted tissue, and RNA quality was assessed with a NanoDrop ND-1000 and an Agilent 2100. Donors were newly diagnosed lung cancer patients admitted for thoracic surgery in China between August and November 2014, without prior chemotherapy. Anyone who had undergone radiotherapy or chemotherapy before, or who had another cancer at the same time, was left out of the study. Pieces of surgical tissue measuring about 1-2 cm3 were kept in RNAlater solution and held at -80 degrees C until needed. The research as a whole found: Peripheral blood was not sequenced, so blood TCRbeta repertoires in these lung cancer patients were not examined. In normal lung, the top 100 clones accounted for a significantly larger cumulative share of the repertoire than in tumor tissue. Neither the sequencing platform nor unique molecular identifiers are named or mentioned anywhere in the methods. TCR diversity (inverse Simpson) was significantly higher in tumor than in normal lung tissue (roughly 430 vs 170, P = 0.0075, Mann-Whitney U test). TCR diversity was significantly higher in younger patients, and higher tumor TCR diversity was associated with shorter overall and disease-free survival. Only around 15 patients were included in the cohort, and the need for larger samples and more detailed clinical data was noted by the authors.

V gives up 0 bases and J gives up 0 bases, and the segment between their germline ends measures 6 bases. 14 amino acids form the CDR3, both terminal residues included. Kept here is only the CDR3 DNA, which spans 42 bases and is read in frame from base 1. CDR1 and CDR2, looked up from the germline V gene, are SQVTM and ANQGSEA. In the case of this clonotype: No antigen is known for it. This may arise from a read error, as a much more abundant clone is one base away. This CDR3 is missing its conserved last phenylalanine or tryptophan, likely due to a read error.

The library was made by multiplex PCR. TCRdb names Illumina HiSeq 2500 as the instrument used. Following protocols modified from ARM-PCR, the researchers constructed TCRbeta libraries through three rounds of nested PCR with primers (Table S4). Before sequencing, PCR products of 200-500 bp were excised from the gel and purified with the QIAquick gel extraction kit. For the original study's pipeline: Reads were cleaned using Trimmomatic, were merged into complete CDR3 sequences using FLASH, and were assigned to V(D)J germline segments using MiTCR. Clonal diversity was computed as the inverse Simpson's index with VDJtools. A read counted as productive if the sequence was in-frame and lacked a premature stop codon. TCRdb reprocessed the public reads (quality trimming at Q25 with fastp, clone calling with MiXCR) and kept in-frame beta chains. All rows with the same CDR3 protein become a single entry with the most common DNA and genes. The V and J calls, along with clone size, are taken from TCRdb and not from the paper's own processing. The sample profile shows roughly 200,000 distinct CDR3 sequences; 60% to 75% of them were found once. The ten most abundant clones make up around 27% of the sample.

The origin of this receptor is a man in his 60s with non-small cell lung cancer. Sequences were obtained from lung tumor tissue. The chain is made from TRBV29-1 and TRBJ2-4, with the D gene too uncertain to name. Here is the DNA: TGCAGCGTTGAAGAAGGGATAGCCAAAAACATTCAGTACTTA. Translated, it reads CSVEEGIAKNIQYL.